This TCR beta chain was identified during a study of technical replicates of blood from a handful of donors (dated by TCRdb to about 2017). The library was generated by the immunoSEQ multiplex PCR assay. TCRdb's version of the immuneACCESS table is confined to in-frame rearrangements and falls short of the full clone set. An unresolved V gene accounts for under half of the shortfall where checked; the remainder is of unknown origin. For this sample the table gives tens of thousands of clones, of which roughly 90% were detected only once. The ten top clones hold around 0.42% of the sample. As regards this clone: No cognate antigen has been identified for it. No base qualities exist here, and no much larger clone lies one base off it.

From the germline V gene, CDR1 is MNHNS and CDR2 is SASEGT. Including the terminal cysteine and phenylalanine, the CDR3 comprises 14 residues. CDR3 DNA only is kept here, 42 bases in frame from base 1. The trim is 4 bases for V and 1 base for J, with a gap of 8 bases between the germline ends. This sequence uses TRBV6-1 and TRBJ1-3; 6 matching bases give a weak D call of TRBD1. The TCR originated in a human donor in good health. The material sequenced was T cells isolated from PBMCs. The nucleotides read TGTGCCAGCAGTGGGGGACATTCTGGAAACACCATATATTTT. Translated, it gives CASSGGHSGNTIYF.